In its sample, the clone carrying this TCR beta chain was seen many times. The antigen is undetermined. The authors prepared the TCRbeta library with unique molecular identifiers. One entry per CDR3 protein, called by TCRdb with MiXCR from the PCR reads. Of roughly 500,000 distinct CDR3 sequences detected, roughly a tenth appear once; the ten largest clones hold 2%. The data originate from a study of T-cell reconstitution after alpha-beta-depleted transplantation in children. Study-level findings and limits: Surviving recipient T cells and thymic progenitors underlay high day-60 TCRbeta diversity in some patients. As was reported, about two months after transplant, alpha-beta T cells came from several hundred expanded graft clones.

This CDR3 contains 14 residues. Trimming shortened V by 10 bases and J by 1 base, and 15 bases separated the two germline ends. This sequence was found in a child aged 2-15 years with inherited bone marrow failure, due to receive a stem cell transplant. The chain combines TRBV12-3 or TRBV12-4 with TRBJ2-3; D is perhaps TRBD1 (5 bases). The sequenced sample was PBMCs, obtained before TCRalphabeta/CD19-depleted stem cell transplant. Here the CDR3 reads CATRLGRGTDTQYF. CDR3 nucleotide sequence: TGTGCCACCCGCCTCGGCAGGGGCACAGATACGCAGTATTTT.